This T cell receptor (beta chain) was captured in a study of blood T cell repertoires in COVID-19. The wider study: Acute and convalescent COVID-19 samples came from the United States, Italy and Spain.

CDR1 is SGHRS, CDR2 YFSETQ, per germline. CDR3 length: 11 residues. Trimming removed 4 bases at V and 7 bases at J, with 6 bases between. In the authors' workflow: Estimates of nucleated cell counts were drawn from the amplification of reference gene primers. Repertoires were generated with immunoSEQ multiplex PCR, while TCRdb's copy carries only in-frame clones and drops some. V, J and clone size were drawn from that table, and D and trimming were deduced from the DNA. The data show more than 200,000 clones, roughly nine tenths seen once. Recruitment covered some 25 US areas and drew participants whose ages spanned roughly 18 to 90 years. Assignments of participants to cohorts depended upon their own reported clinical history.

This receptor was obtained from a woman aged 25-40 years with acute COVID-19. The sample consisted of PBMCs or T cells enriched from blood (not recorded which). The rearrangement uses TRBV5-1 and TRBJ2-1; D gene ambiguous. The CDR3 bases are TGCGCCAGCAGCGGCTCGAATGAGCAGTTCTTC. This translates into CASSGSNEQFF.